These T cell receptor beta chains were read from a single sample in a study of blood T cell repertoires in COVID-19. Generated by immunoSEQ multiplex PCR, the TCRdb table keeps only in-frame clones and is missing some. The sample lists 450,000 or so clones, 80% to 90% occurring once. Sequencing used peripheral blood. These receptors were obtained from a man younger than 35 with COVID-19, enrolled during active disease. The CDR3 runs from the conserved cysteine through the conserved F or W. The D gene is left open where the match is weak. Some rows mark clone size as missing; the rest say once, few, many or name a class of expanded clone.

j_gene,d_gene,v_gene,abundance,CDR3nt,CDR3aa
TRBJ2-2,.,TRBV29-1,.,TGCAGCGCGACTAGAACGTTCACCGGGGAGCTGTTTTTT,CSATRTFTGELFF
TRBJ1-2,.,TRBV7-2,few,TGTGCCAGCAGCCCGGTGTGGCAGGGAAGCGGCTACACCTTC,CASSPVWQGSGYTF
TRBJ2-7,.,TRBV11-2,.,TGTGCCAGCAGCTTAGTGGCAGGGGCCATCTACGAGCAGTACTTC,CASSLVAGAIYEQYF
TRBJ1-2,.,TRBV15,.,TGTGCCACCAGCAGAGATCTTTTACAGTCTAACTATGGCTACACCTTC,CATSRDLLQSNYGYTF
TRBJ2-7,.,TRBV30,.,TGTGCCTGGAGCGACGGGGCCCTGACAGGCGAGCAGTACTTC,CAWSDGALTGEQYF
TRBJ2-7,TRBD2,TRBV12-3/TRBV12-4,.,TGTGCCAGCAGGACTAGCGGGGCCTACGAGCAGTACTTC,CASRTSGAYEQYF
TRBJ2-3,TRBD1,TRBV24-1,.,TGTGCCACCAGCGACAGGGCCCACACAGATACGCAGTATTTT,CATSDRAHTDTQYF
TRBJ1-1,.,TRBV6-1,.,TGTGCCAGCAGTGAAGAAACGGTCAACACTGAAGCTTTCTTT,CASSEETVNTEAFF
TRBJ1-6,.,TRBV10-2,.,TGCGCCAGCAGTGGGGGGGGTAATTCACCCCTCCACTTT,CASSGGGNSPLHF
TRBJ2-1,.,TRBV5-1,.,TGCGCCAGCAGCTTGTTGGGGCCCTCCTACAATGAGCAGTTCTTC,CASSLLGPSYNEQFF
TRBJ1-1,.,TRBV30,.,TGTGCCTGGAGTCGGGGGACGGGGAACACTGAAGCTTTCTTT,CAWSRGTGNTEAFF
TRBJ1-2,.,TRBV9,.,TGTGCCAGCAGCTCCTCCGGGACTAGGGAGGGCTACACCTTC,CASSSSGTREGYTF
TRBJ2-1,TRBD1,TRBV7-8,.,TGTGCCAGCAGCTTCCGGACAGGGGGAAAAAATGAGCAGTTCTTC,CASSFRTGGKNEQFF
TRBJ2-1,TRBD1,TRBV5-1,.,TGCGCCAGCAGTCGTTCGGGACAGAGCTCCTACAATGAGCAGTTCTTC,CASSRSGQSSYNEQFF
TRBJ2-5,.,TRBV19,.,TGTGCCAGTAGTATCCTCGAAGGGGCAGAGACCCAGTACTTC,CASSILEGAETQYF
TRBJ2-1,TRBD2,TRBV7-2,.,TGTGCCAGCAGGCAAGCGGGGGGGCGATCTTATGAGCAGTTCTTC,CASRQAGGRSYEQFF
TRBJ1-3,.,TRBV13,.,TGTGCCAGCAGCTTGACGGGGGACCGGAGGAACACCATATATTTT,CASSLTGDRRNTIYF
TRBJ1-2,.,TRBV12-1,.,TGTGCCAGCAGATCGCGCCGCGGGACAGGGGAGCTGGAGAGGAGTGGCTACACCTTC,CASRSRRGTGELERSGYTF
TRBJ2-5,TRBD2,TRBV5-1,.,TGCGCCAGCAGCTTAGCGGGAGGGAACCAAGAGACCCAGTACTTC,CASSLAGGNQETQYF
TRBJ1-1,TRBD1,TRBV6-6,.,TGTGCCAGCAGTTGGCCCGGGACAGCGAATTTTGAAGCTTTCTTT,CASSWPGTANFEAFF
TRBJ1-5,.,TRBV5-8,.,TGTGCCAGCAGCTTCCTCGGCAGGTATGGACAGCCCCAGCATTTT,CASSFLGRYGQPQHF
TRBJ2-6,TRBD2,TRBV10-1,.,TGCGCCAGCCCGGGGGGACCTGGGGCCAACGTCCTGACTTTC,CASPGGPGANVLTF
TRBJ2-4,.,TRBV5-4,.,TGTGCCAGCAGCTTGGGGCTAGCCAAAAACATTCAGTACTTC,CASSLGLAKNIQYF
TRBJ1-6,.,TRBV6-1,.,TGTGCCAGCAGTGAACTGCCTAGCTCCTATAATTCACCCCTCCACTTT,CASSELPSSYNSPLHF
TRBJ2-2,.,TRBV5-4,.,TGTGCCAGCAGGCAGGGACAAAACACCGGGGAGCTGTTTTTT,CASRQGQNTGELFF
TRBJ2-4,.,TRBV13,.,TGTGCCAGCAGCGAGGCGACCGGAGCCAAAAACATTCAGTACTTC,CASSEATGAKNIQYF
TRBJ2-1,.,TRBV5-5,.,TGTGCCAGCAGCGCACTAGGCCATGAGCAGTTCTTC,CASSALGHEQFF
TRBJ2-5,TRBD1,TRBV6-5,.,TGTGCCAGCACCAGGACAGGGGCTTTAACCCAGTACTTC,CASTRTGALTQYF
TRBJ2-2,.,TRBV18,.,TGTGCCAGCTCATGGACACTCCAAAACACCGGGGAGCTGTTTTTT,CASSWTLQNTGELFF
TRBJ2-1,TRBD2,TRBV18,.,TGTGCCAGCTCACCGGGACTAGCGGGAGGGCCCTCCTACAATGAGCAGTTCTTC,CASSPGLAGGPSYNEQFF
TRBJ2-5,.,TRBV11-2,.,TGTGCCAGCAGCTTAGGGGTGGGAGCAGAGACCCAGTACTTC,CASSLGVGAETQYF
TRBJ2-2,.,TRBV24-1,.,TGTGCCACCAGTGAGCACAGGGCCCCCGGGGAGCTGTTTTTT,CATSEHRAPGELFF
TRBJ2-7,TRBD1,TRBV10-3,.,TGTGCCATCAGTGAGCCCGGGACAGGGGCCGCCTACGAGCAGTACTTC,CAISEPGTGAAYEQYF
TRBJ2-4,.,TRBV7-8,.,TGTGCCAGCAGCTTTGGGGGAGGCAAAAACATTCAGTACTTC,CASSFGGGKNIQYF
TRBJ2-7,.,TRBV19,.,TGTGCCAGTAGTGAGACTTACTCCCGTTACGAGCAGTACTTC,CASSETYSRYEQYF
TRBJ1-1,TRBD1,TRBV19,once,TGTGCCAGTACCTGGACAGGGAACACTGAAGCTTTCTTT,CASTWTGNTEAFF
TRBJ2-1,TRBD1,TRBV5-4,once,TGTGCCAGCAGTCCGGACCCACAGGGGGACTGGAATGAGCAGTTCTTC,CASSPDPQGDWNEQFF
TRBJ2-7,.,TRBV2,.,TGTGCCAGCAGCCAACAGTCCTACGAGCAGTACTTC,CASSQQSYEQYF
TRBJ1-2,.,TRBV29-1,.,TGCAGCGTTCTGGACTCCTATGGCTACACCTTC,CSVLDSYGYTF
TRBJ2-7,.,TRBV3-1/TRBV3-2,.,TGTGCCAGCAGCCAAAAATCGATTGCGGGGTACGAGCAGTACTTC,CASSQKSIAGYEQYF
TRBJ2-3,TRBD2,TRBV19,.,TGTGCCAGTACCGACGGACTAGCGGGGGGGCTAGATACGCAGTATTTT,CASTDGLAGGLDTQYF
TRBJ2-1,TRBD2,TRBV18,.,TGTGCCAGCTCACCACCGCAGGGTAGCGGGGGCGGTGGTGAGCAGTTCTTC,CASSPPQGSGGGGEQFF
TRBJ1-1,TRBD1,TRBV25-1,once,TGTGCCAGCAGTGGAGTACGGGACAGGGATCCTTTCTTT,CASSGVRDRDPFF
TRBJ2-7,TRBD1,TRBV5-5,.,TGTGCCAGCAACCCGACAGGGTCCTACGAGCAGTACTTC,CASNPTGSYEQYF
TRBJ2-1,TRBD1,TRBV5-1,.,TGCGCCAGCAGCCAGGATGGGACAGACAATGAGCAGTTCTTC,CASSQDGTDNEQFF
TRBJ2-1,.,TRBV5-4,.,TGTGCCAGCAGCCCCCCGGGTGGAATAAGTGAGCAGTTCTTC,CASSPPGGISEQFF
TRBJ1-2,.,TRBV29-1,.,TGCAGCGTTTCTAGGGGCTCAGCTAACTATGGCTACACCTTC,CSVSRGSANYGYTF
TRBJ1-5,.,TRBV10-1,.,TGCGCCAGCAGTTCACCCTCTTTGGGGGGAGATCAGCCCCAGCATTTT,CASSSPSLGGDQPQHF
TRBJ1-4,.,TRBV27,.,TGTGCCAGCAGTTTAGTCGCAACTAATGAAAAACTGTTTTTT,CASSLVATNEKLFF
TRBJ2-3,.,TRBV14,.,TGTGCCAGCAGCCAAAGGCGGGCCGGCGATACGCAGTATTTT,CASSQRRAGDTQYF
TRBJ2-5,TRBD1,TRBV5-4,.,TGTGCCAGCAGCCACAGGACAGGCCAGGAGACCCAGTACTTC,CASSHRTGQETQYF
TRBJ2-7,TRBD1,TRBV5-5,.,TGTGCCAGCAGCAACGGACAGGGTAACGTCTACGAGCAGTACTTC,CASSNGQGNVYEQYF
TRBJ2-6,.,TRBV18,.,TGTGCCAGCTCACCACGTCGGGGAATCTCTGGGGCCAACGTCCTGACTTTC,CASSPRRGISGANVLTF
TRBJ2-7,TRBD2,TRBV27,.,TGTGCCAGCAGTTGGGGCGGGGGGGCCTACGAGCAGTACTTC,CASSWGGGAYEQYF